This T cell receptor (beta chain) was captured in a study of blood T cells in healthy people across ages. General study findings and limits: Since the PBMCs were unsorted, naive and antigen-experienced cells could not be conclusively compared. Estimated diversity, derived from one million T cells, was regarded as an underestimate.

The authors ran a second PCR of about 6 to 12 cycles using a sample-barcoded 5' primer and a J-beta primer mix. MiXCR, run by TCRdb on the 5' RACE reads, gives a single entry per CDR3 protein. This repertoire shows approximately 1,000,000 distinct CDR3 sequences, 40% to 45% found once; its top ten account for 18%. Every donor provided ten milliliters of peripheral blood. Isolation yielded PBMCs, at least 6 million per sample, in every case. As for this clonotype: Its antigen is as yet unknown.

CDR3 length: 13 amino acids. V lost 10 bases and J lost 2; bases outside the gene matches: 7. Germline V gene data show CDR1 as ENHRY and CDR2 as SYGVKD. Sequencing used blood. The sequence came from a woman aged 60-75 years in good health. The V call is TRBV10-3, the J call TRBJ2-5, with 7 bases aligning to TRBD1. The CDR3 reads CATKGQPQETQYF. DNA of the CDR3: TGTGCCACCAAGGGACAGCCTCAAGAGACCCAGTACTTC.